A single sample gave rise to the 9 T cell receptor beta chains below, sequenced in a study of a mutant IDH1 vaccine in newly diagnosed glioma. Their specific antigens are unknown. Time point given: week 47, end of study. A single vaccine dose contained 300 ug of mutant IDH1 20-mer peptide, and topical imiquimod was used with it. Using immunoSEQ multiplex PCR, the repertoire was profiled, and TCRdb retains in-frame clones only, with some absent. Of 30,000 to 35,000 clones detected, approximately 90% appear once; the ten largest clones hold just over 5%. This sample comprised PBMCs, obtained from a glioma patient whose treatment included an IDH1 peptide vaccine. The receptor set was obtained from a woman aged 40 to 50 with glioma.

The chain recombines TRBV30 with TRBJ1-3, with 12 bases that match TRBD1. The CDR3 loop spans 17 amino acids. Per the germline V gene, CDR1 is GTSNPN and CDR2 is SVGIG (reference sequence). Trimming removed 5 bases from V and 0 bases from J; junction bases left unmatched: 8. CDR3 coding DNA: TGTGCCTGGGCGGGACAGGGGGCTTCAAGCTCTGGAAACACCATATATTTT. This encodes CAWAGQGASSSGNTIYF.

The chain is built from TRBV19 and TRBJ2-1, with a weak D call TRBD2 (5 bases). The V gene's germline CDR1 is LNHDA and CDR2 SQIVND (reference sequence). This CDR3 comprises 13 residues. The V end lost 3 bases, the J end lost 4 bases, and 7 bases lay between the germline ends. Here the CDR3 DNA reads TGTGCCAGTAGTATCGAGGGTTACAATGAGCAGTTCTTC. Translation: CASSIEGYNEQFF.

The chain has TRBV4-1 and TRBJ1-2; 10 bases line up with TRBD1. The CDR3 is 16 amino acids. The germline V gene has CDR1 MGHRA and CDR2 YSYEKL. V shed 1 base and J 1 base; nucleotides not matched to a gene: 3. CDR3 amino acids: CASSQGWTGGNYGYTF. The DNA of the CDR3 is TGCGCCAGCAGCCAAGGGTGGACAGGGGGTAACTATGGCTACACCTTC.

This chain connects TRBV27 to TRBJ1-2, with D tentatively TRBD1 (6 bases). V was pared by 5 bases and J by 6 bases, with 13 bases between. Per germline, CDR1 MNHEY and CDR2 SMNVEV (reference sequence). The CDR3 is made up of 13 amino acids. The CDR3 sequence is CASSIRQEDGYTF. CDR3 DNA sequence: TGTGCCAGCAGTATCCGACAGGAGGATGGCTACACCTTC.

This chain joins TRBV2 and TRBJ1-5, with TRBD1 matching 9 bases. The CDR3 runs to 17 residues. The germline CDR1 and CDR2 sequences are SNHLY and FYNNEI. V gave up 6 bases and J gave up 0 bases; unmatched junction bases: 9. This CDR3 is CASSLNAGQGSNQPQHF. The CDR3 DNA sequence: TGTGCCAGCAGCCTCAACGCGGGACAGGGTAGCAATCAGCCCCAGCATTTT.

This chain links TRBV11-2 with TRBJ1-3; no definite D call. Trimming took off 1 base at V and 0 bases at J, with 7 bases between the two ends. CDR1 is SGHAT and CDR2 is FQNNGV in the germline V gene. The CDR3 is 15 residues long. CDR3 protein: CASSLGEISGNTIYF. The CDR3 DNA reads TGTGCCAGCAGCTTAGGAGAGATCTCTGGAAACACCATATATTTT.

The chain recombines TRBV10-3 with TRBJ2-7, with a possible D match to TRBD2 (6 bases). The CDR3 sequence is 15 residues long. Trimming removed 0 bases at V and 2 bases at J, with 11 bases between. Germline CDR1 ENHRY, CDR2 SYGVKD. In DNA form, the CDR3 reads TGTGCCATCAGTGAGTCGCCTAGCGTGACCTACGAGCAGTACTTC. Translation: CAISESPSVTYEQYF.

The V call is TRBV18, the J call TRBJ2-1; the D is unclear. The ends were cut back, 4 bases at V and 9 bases at J, with 13 bases in the middle. There are 13 residues in the CDR3. Germline CDR1 reads KGHSH; CDR2 reads LQKENI. CDR3 coding DNA: TGTGCCAGCTCACTACGGAACGACGGTGAGCAGTTCTTC. As protein: CASSLRNDGEQFF.

This sequence joins TRBV10-3 and TRBJ2-7; D is unresolved. Trimming stripped 0 bases from V and 2 bases from J, with 2 bases between. This CDR3 contains 12 residues. Per the germline V gene, CDR1 is ENHRY and CDR2 is SYGVKD. CDR3: CAISESTYEQYF. The CDR3 nucleotides read TGTGCCATCAGTGAGTCGACCTACGAGCAGTACTTC.